Given below is one TCR beta chain in context. This record comes from a study of Tregs in tolerant kidney transplant recipients. Overall study context: Mixed chimerism was transient after nonmyeloablative marrow transplants from related graft donors.

CD4+CD25+CD127- Tregs, CD4+CD25- non-Tregs, CD4 and CD8 cells were sorted. Assay used: immunoSEQ multiplex PCR; TCRdb lists only in-frame clones, some missing. The sample yields about 77,000 clones, 95% to 98% seen once. The sequence came from a human donor who received a combined kidney and bone marrow transplant. Here the sequenced sample was CD4+ T cells from blood, taken before the transplant.

CDR3 in amino acids: CASAQWGGNTGELFF. For the CDR3, the DNA is TGTGCCAGCGCCCAGTGGGGGGGAAACACCGGGGAGCTGTTTTTT. The chain recombines TRBV7-2 with TRBJ2-2; 7 nucleotides agree with TRBD2. The CDR3 is 15 amino acids. Germline V lookup: CDR1 SGHTA, CDR2 FQGNSA. V lost 8 bases and J lost 2; bases outside the gene matches: 8.